The T cell receptor (beta chain) described here comes from a study of tumor-infiltrating lymphocytes in primary liver carcinoma. Whole-study context: Patients, male and female, were 30 to 69 years old. The tumors, T1-T3 N0M0 lesions, were about 4.2 to 11 cm across. Study-level findings and limits: Overlap between tumor regions exceeded overlap of tumor with adjacent tissue or blood.

With a constant-region primer, TCR beta cDNA was made from about 0.5 ug of total RNA. Library construction for TCR beta comprised three nested multiplex PCR rounds performed with slightly modified ARM-PCR. Running 10 cycles apiece, the first two PCR rounds relied on TRBV1-TRBV30 forward primers together with a C-beta reverse primer. TCRdb passed the multiplex PCR reads through MiXCR, listing each CDR3 protein once. The table has 75,000 to 80,000 distinct CDR3 sequences, about 75% seen once. On this clonotype itself: The antigen is not known. A junction boundary mismatches the germline segment, possibly from a read error.

CDR3 length: 13 amino acids. Germline-derived CDR1 and CDR2 are WSHSY and SAAADI. From 20-30 mg of unsorted bulk tissue, DNA and RNA were co-extracted together. Material for sequencing was tumor-adjacent normal liver tissue. The TCR was taken from a man in his forties with primary liver carcinoma and hepatitis B virus infection. This chain links TRBV10-2 with TRBJ1-1; D unclear. The CDR3 DNA sequence: TGCGTCAGCAGTGAAGTAGAAAACACTGAAGCTTTCTTT. Encoded protein: CVSSEVENTEAFF.